The rows below give T cell receptor beta chains drawn from one sample of a study of cytomegalovirus exposure and HLA in healthy donors. Assay: immunoSEQ multiplex PCR; the TCRdb copy retains only in-frame clones and omits some. The data show about 170,000 clones, about four fifths seen once. The specimen was PBMCs. The source of these receptors is a woman in her forties or fifties in good health and CMV-seronegative. Each CDR3 is given with its conserved first and last residue. A D gene is named only where the DNA matches it firmly. Expanded clones get a size class; other rows say once, few or many, or leave the size out.

TRBJ2-2 TRBD1 . TRBV28 CASRRGQAGELFF TGTGCCAGCAGACGCGGACAGGCCGGGGAGCTGTTTTTT
TRBJ1-2 TRBD1 . TRBV6-6 CASSKGTGGDYGYTF TGTGCCAGCAGTAAAGGGACAGGGGGCGACTATGGCTACACCTTC
TRBJ2-5 TRBD2 . TRBV6-5 CASSYQASGGGETQYF TGTGCCAGCAGTTACCAGGCTAGCGGGGGAGGAGAGACCCAGTACTTC
TRBJ1-4 . . TRBV4-2 CAGRGSESEKLFF TGTGCCGGCCGCGGCAGCGAGAGTGAAAAACTGTTTTTT
TRBJ2-3 . . TRBV19 CASSIGHETDTQYF TGTGCCAGTAGTATCGGACACGAAACAGATACGCAGTATTTT
TRBJ2-1 . . TRBV7-2 CASSRGGVGWNEQFF TGTGCCAGCAGCCGAGGGGGGGTGGGGTGGAATGAGCAGTTCTTC
TRBJ2-3 . once TRBV6-5 CASSSGDSDTQYF TGTGCCAGCAGTTCCGGGGACTCAGATACGCAGTATTTT
TRBJ2-3 . once TRBV5-5 CASSPMAASTDTQYF TGTGCCAGCAGCCCCATGGCGGCGAGCACAGATACGCAGTATTTT
TRBJ2-2 . . TRBV29-1 CSVEVVGLNTGELFF TGCAGCGTTGAAGTAGTTGGTCTAAACACCGGGGAGCTGTTTTTT
TRBJ2-3 . . TRBV20-1 CSARREDTQYF TGCAGTGCCAGACGGGAAGATACGCAGTATTTT
TRBJ1-2 TRBD1 . TRBV11-2 CASSPGTGDIYTF TGTGCCAGCAGTCCCGGGACAGGGGACATCTACACCTTC
TRBJ1-4 . . TRBV7-9 CSSSQTGHATNEKLFF TGTTCCAGCAGCCAGACGGGACACGCAACTAATGAAAAACTGTTTTTT
TRBJ2-5 TRBD1 . TRBV7-9 CASSLDRAQETQYF TGTGCCAGCAGCCTTGACAGGGCGCAAGAGACCCAGTACTTC